This T cell receptor beta chain was found in a study of shared clonotypes between healthy human individuals. The material for each subset, its genomic DNA, was split evenly across several immunoSEQ plates. Profiled with immunoSEQ multiplex PCR; TCRdb holds only in-frame clones, not every one. This table has some 1.5 million clones, approximately 96% appearing once. This CDR3 has 13 amino acids. Germline values: CDR1 WSHSY, CDR2 SAAADI. V shed 3 bases and J shed 9 bases, with 12 bases lying between them. Sequencing was done on a sample of naive CD4+ T cells sorted from blood. As for subset: CD45RA+ positively selected. This sequence joins TRBV10-2 and TRBJ1-5; D not resolved. The TCR was taken from a man younger than 40 in good health. The CDR3 DNA reads TGCGCCAGCAGTGAATCGGTAGGGATGCCCCAGCATTTT. Translating gives CASSESVGMPQHF.